A single sample gave rise to the 31 T cell receptor beta chains below, sequenced in a study of T cell responses to AZD1222 COVID-19 vaccine. Method: immunoSEQ multiplex PCR; TCRdb's copy keeps in-frame clones and lacks some. This sample has 95,000 to 150,000 clones, with approximately 89% found just once. Sequenced material: peripheral blood, taken on day 0 of AZD1222 vaccination. Receptors were obtained from an adult in good health.

V usage is TRBV19 and J usage is TRBJ1-5; 7 positions match TRBD1. Germline trimming cut 4 bases from V and 0 bases from J; bases unmatched to any gene: 6. The CDR3 sequence is 16 residues long. Germline V gene data show CDR1 as LNHDA and CDR2 as SQIVND (reference sequence). The CDR3 DNA reads as TGTGCCAGTAGTACCCGGGACAGAGGTAGCAATCAGCCCCAGCATTTT. It specifies CASSTRDRGSNQPQHF. The full variable domain, with the rest looked up from reference TRBV19 and TRBJ1-5, is DGGITQSPKYLFRKEGQNVTLSCEQNLNHDAMYWYRQDPGQGLRLIYYSQIVNDFQKGDIAEGYSVSREKKESFPLTVTSAQKNPTAFYLCASSTRDRGSNQPQHFGDGTRLSIL.

The J gene is TRBJ2-7, the V gene TRBV11-2, with D perhaps TRBD1 or TRBD2 (5 bases each). The CDR3 spans 17 residues. V lost 5 bases and J 5 bases, leaving 25 bases between the germline ends. Germline V gene lookup returns CDR1 SGHAT and CDR2 FQNNGV. The CDR3 region has the DNA TGTGCCAGCAGCCAATCGAGAGGGACCGCAGTACCCGACGAGCAGTACTTC. As protein: CASSQSRGTAVPDEQYF.

V usage is TRBV18 and J usage is TRBJ2-7; 9 nucleotides line up with TRBD1. Germline V CDR1 and CDR2: KGHSH, LQKENI. The CDR3 has 20 residues. V shed 0 bases and J 1 base; nucleotides not matched to a gene: 16. CDR3 nucleotides: TGTGCCAGCTCACCACCGGTATGGGACAGGGTTCATTCCGGGTCCTACGAGCAGTACTTC. Translated, it gives CASSPPVWDRVHSGSYEQYF.

V and J are TRBV4-2 and TRBJ1-1, with D unclear. V lost 1 base and J 2 bases, leaving 8 bases between the germline ends. This CDR3 has 14 amino acids. CDR1 and CDR2 (germline): LGHNA, YNFKEQ. CDR3 DNA sequence: TGTGCCAGCAGCCAAGCGGCCTTTAACACTGAAGCTTTCTTT. Translation gives CASSQAAFNTEAFF.

The CDR3 loop is CASRRRSGGTEAFF. CDR3 sequence (DNA): TGTGCCAGCAGGAGACGAAGTGGGGGCACTGAAGCTTTCTTT. This chain uses TRBV5-8 with TRBJ1-1; possibly TRBD1 for D (5 bases). The V end was cut by 5 bases, the J end by 4 bases, with 15 bases between. There are 14 residues in the CDR3. Looked up from germline, CDR1 is SGHTS and CDR2 is YDEGEE.

The rearrangement joins TRBV11-2 to TRBJ2-7; D might be TRBD1 (6 bases). This CDR3 has 15 amino acids. Germline CDR1 SGHAT, CDR2 FQNNGV. V shed 7 bases and J shed 0 bases, with 16 bases lying between them. The CDR3 DNA sequence: TGTGCCAGCATGTCCACAGGGCACCTCTCCTACGAGCAGTACTTC. Its protein product is CASMSTGHLSYEQYF.

This rearrangement joins TRBV5-1 to TRBJ1-6, with D possibly matching TRBD1 (5 bases). With 6 bases removed from V and 7 bases from J, the gap between germline ends came to 14 bases. This CDR3 comprises 14 residues. CDR1 is SGHRS, CDR2 YFSETQ, per germline. CDR3 bases: TGCGCCAGCACCAGGGAGGATTGGAATTCACCCCTCCACTTT. Its protein product is CASTREDWNSPLHF.

This clone was observed a handful of times. The chain uses TRBV29-1 and TRBJ1-3; 8 nucleotides line up with TRBD1. V was clipped by 5 bases and J by 1 base; unmatched bases: 10. The V gene's germline CDR1 is SQVTM and CDR2 ANQGSEA. The CDR3 runs 16 residues. CDR3 sequence (DNA): TGCAGCGTTCTAACCAGGACAGGGAAGTCTGGAAACACCATATATTTT. Translating gives CSVLTRTGKSGNTIYF.

This clone was observed a single time. The chain employs TRBV7-8 and TRBJ1-5; D is ambiguous. Germline loops: CDR1 SGHVS, CDR2 FQNEAQ. Trimming took off 5 bases at V and 4 bases at J, with 9 bases between the two ends. CDR3 length equals 13 residues. CDR3 region: CASSPTGNQPQHF. The CDR3 DNA is TGTGCCAGCAGCCCCACCGGAAATCAGCCCCAGCATTTT. The variable domain in full, completed from reference TRBV7-8 and TRBJ1-5, reads GAGVSQSPRYKVAKRGQDVALRCDPISGHVSLFWYQQALGQGPEFLTYFQNEAQLDKSGLPSDRFFAERPEGSVSTLKIQRTQQEDSAVYLCASSPTGNQPQHFGDGTRLSIL.

J is TRBJ1-5 and V is TRBV5-1; a weak D match, TRBD1 (6 bases). CDR3 length equals 15 residues. V dropped 4 bases and J dropped 0 bases, with 11 bases sitting between them. Germline lookup yields CDR1 SGHRS and CDR2 YFSETQ. In DNA form, the CDR3 reads TGCGCCAGCAGCCCCGAGGGGGATAGCAATCAGCCCCAGCATTTT. Translating it yields CASSPEGDSNQPQHF.

Only one count was recorded for this clone. The J gene is TRBJ2-7, the V gene TRBV27; D is ambiguous. The CDR3 runs 13 residues. From germline, CDR1 is MNHEY and CDR2 SMNVEV (reference sequence). Trimming cost V 3 bases and J 2 bases, with 8 bases left between them. This CDR3 is CASSLDSTYEQYF. The CDR3 nucleotides read TGTGCCAGCAGTTTGGATAGTACCTACGAGCAGTACTTC.

The CDR3 nucleotides read TGCGCCAGCAGTGACCTGGCGGAAGAGACCCAGTACTTC. This codes for CASSDLAEETQYF. This rearrangement joins TRBV10-2 to TRBJ2-5; D gene ambiguous. The CDR3 has 13 amino acids. The ends were cut back, 3 bases at V and 3 bases at J, with 8 bases in the middle. CDR1 and CDR2 (germline): WSHSY, SAAADI.

V gene TRBV5-1 combines with J gene TRBJ1-1; D unresolved. CDR3 length equals 17 residues. Between the trimmed V and J ends, which lost 1 base and 5 bases, there was a span of 21 bases. Germline values: CDR1 SGHRS, CDR2 YFSETQ. CDR3 protein: CASSLIKLGRIRTEAFF. As DNA, the CDR3 is TGCGCCAGCAGCTTGATTAAGTTGGGCCGGATTAGGACTGAAGCTTTCTTT. The variable domain in full, completed from reference TRBV5-1 and TRBJ1-1, reads KAGVTQTPRYLIKTRGQQVTLSCSPISGHRSVSWYQQTPGQGLQFLFEYFSETQRNKGNFPGRFSGRQFSNSRSEMNVSTLELGDSALYLCASSLIKLGRIRTEAFFGQGTRLTVV.

This clone came up once. The chain joins TRBV3-1 (or the pseudogene TRBV3-2) to TRBJ1-3; 7 bases match TRBD1. The CDR3 covers 16 residues. V lost 2 bases and J lost 6; bases outside the gene matches: 10. In germline, CDR1 is LGHDT, CDR2 YNNKEL (reference sequence). CDR3 in amino acids: CASSQSGRGLKNTIYF. CDR3 bases: TGTGCCAGCAGCCAATCCGGGAGGGGGCTGAAAAACACCATATATTTT.

This clone was seen a few times. The chain is built from TRBV14 and TRBJ1-1, with 7 nucleotides matching TRBD1. Trimming cost V 1 base and J 0 bases; bases outside gene matches: 5. This CDR3 contains 16 residues. Germline V CDR1 and CDR2: SGHDN, FVKESK. CDR3 region: CASSQGQGAMNTEAFF. The CDR3 region has the DNA TGTGCCAGCAGCCAAGGACAGGGTGCAATGAACACTGAAGCTTTCTTT.

The V gene is TRBV29-1, the J gene TRBJ2-3, with 8 positions matching TRBD2. The CDR3 contains 16 residues. CDR1 is SQVTM, CDR2 ANQGSEA, per germline. V shed 8 bases and J 4 bases; nucleotides not matched to a gene: 17. The CDR3 loop is CSIGLVAGSVADTQYF. In DNA form, the CDR3 reads TGCAGCATAGGACTGGTAGCGGGGTCGGTAGCAGATACGCAGTATTTT.

This clone came up once. V and J are TRBV7-9 and TRBJ2-3; 11 bases agree with TRBD1. Per the germline V gene, CDR1 is SEHNR and CDR2 is FQNEAQ (reference sequence). The V and J ends lost 0 bases and 0 bases, in that order; junction bases with no gene match: 2. The CDR3 is made up of 17 amino acids. In nucleotides, the CDR3 is TGTGCCAGCAGCTTAGCGGACAGGGGGCTTAGCACAGATACGCAGTATTTT. Encoded protein: CASSLADRGLSTDTQYF. Complete variable domain (other parts from reference TRBV7-9 and TRBJ2-3): DTGVSQNPRHKITKRGQNVTFRCDPISEHNRLYWYRQTLGQGPEFLTYFQNEAQLEKSRLLSDRFSAERPKGSFSTLEIQRTEQGDSAMYLCASSLADRGLSTDTQYFGPGTRLTVL.

The chain recombines TRBV7-9 with TRBJ1-2; 8 positions match TRBD1. The trim removed 5 bases at V and 8 bases at J, leaving 7 bases unmatched. Germline CDR1 and CDR2: SEHNR and FQNEAQ (reference sequence). The CDR3 totals 13 residues. The CDR3 protein is CASSVDRGWGYTF. The CDR3 coding sequence is TGTGCCAGCAGCGTAGACAGGGGCTGGGGCTACACCTTC.

V and J are TRBV5-1 and TRBJ2-5; tentatively, D is TRBD1 (5 bases). Germline values: CDR1 SGHRS, CDR2 YFSETQ. Trimming pared 0 bases from V and 5 bases from J, leaving 14 bases between. CDR3 length: 15 residues. The CDR3 DNA reads as TGCGCCAGCAGCTTGGAGGGGCAGCCAGGGGAGACCCAGTACTTC. Residues: CASSLEGQPGETQYF.

This clone was counted once. The chain is built from TRBV18 and TRBJ2-6, with D perhaps matching TRBD1 or TRBD2 (5 bases each). The CDR3 has 19 residues. Germline-derived CDR1 and CDR2 are KGHSH and LQKENI. The V end was cut by 4 bases, the J end by 2 bases, with 21 bases between. The CDR3 sequence: CASSRLKPGPLTGANVLTF. Written as DNA, the CDR3 is TGTGCCAGCTCACGACTAAAGCCGGGACCGCTGACTGGGGCCAACGTCCTGACTTTC. Full variable domain (missing parts from reference TRBV18 and TRBJ2-6): NAGVMQNPRHLVRRRGQEARLRCSPMKGHSHVYWYRQLPEEGLKFMVYLQKENIIDESGMPKERFSAEFPKEGPSILRIQQVVRGDSAAYFCASSRLKPGPLTGANVLTFGAGSRLTVL.

Only one count was recorded for this clone. The V gene is TRBV6-5, the J gene TRBJ1-6, with D possibly matching TRBD1 (5 bases). The CDR3 spans 14 residues. The V gene lost 5 bases and the J gene lost 6 bases, with 11 bases spanning the gap. The germline V gene has CDR1 MNHEY and CDR2 SVGAGI. CDR3 sequence (DNA): TGTGCCAGCAGTCTTGGGGACCTTAATTCACCCCTCCACTTT. Residues: CASSLGDLNSPLHF.

The chain employs TRBV7-6 and TRBJ1-5; D is perhaps TRBD1 (6 bases). This CDR3 is 18 amino acids long. Trimming removed 5 bases from V and 4 bases from J, with 24 bases in between. Germline assignment: CDR1 SGHVS and CDR2 FNYEAQ. The CDR3 sequence is CASSPVGRHRAINQPQHF. CDR3 nucleotides: TGTGCCAGCAGCCCCGTCGGACGGCACAGGGCCATAAATCAGCCCCAGCATTTT.

The V and J genes are TRBV19 and TRBJ2-2; D not certain. The CDR3 extends over 14 amino acids. Trimming removed 3 bases at V and 6 bases at J, with 11 bases between. CDR1 is LNHDA, CDR2 SQIVND, per germline (reference sequence). In DNA, the CDR3 is TGTGCCAGTAGTATGGACCCCTCGGCCGGGGAGCTGTTTTTT. Its protein is CASSMDPSAGELFF.

The chain joins TRBV6-2 or TRBV6-3 to TRBJ2-5; 14 bases align to TRBD2. Germline values: CDR1 MNHEY, CDR2 SVGEGT. The CDR3 runs 17 residues. V was clipped by 2 bases and J by 4 bases; unmatched bases: 6. The CDR3 sequence is CASSYGGTSGRRETQYF. The CDR3 DNA is TGTGCCAGCAGTTACGGCGGGACTAGCGGGAGAAGAGAGACCCAGTACTTC.

The chain carries TRBV12-3 or TRBV12-4 and TRBJ2-7; no firm D call. Trimming shortened V by 2 bases and J by 3 bases, and 8 bases separated the two germline ends. The CDR3 has 13 residues. The CDR3 nucleotides read TGTGCCAGCAGTTTAAGTGAGGACTACGAGCAGTACTTC. Its protein product is CASSLSEDYEQYF.

The chain uses TRBV5-1 and TRBJ2-7; 7 nucleotides agree with TRBD2. This CDR3 has 15 amino acids. The V gene end was trimmed by 3 bases and the J gene end by 7 bases; junction bases not matched to a gene: 13. Germline V CDR1 and CDR2: SGHRS, YFSETQ. Here the CDR3 reads CASSWLGGSGEEQYF. The CDR3 nucleotides are TGCGCCAGCAGCTGGCTGGGGGGAAGCGGGGAGGAGCAGTACTTC.

The chain recombines TRBV19 with TRBJ1-4; the D is unclear. Looked up from germline, CDR1 is LNHDA and CDR2 is SQIVND (reference sequence). The V and J ends lost 6 bases and 3 bases respectively, with 14 bases between them. CDR3 length: 15 residues. This CDR3 reads CASSPYTAPNEKLFF. The CDR3 region has the DNA TGTGCCAGTAGCCCCTACACGGCCCCTAATGAAAAACTGTTTTTT.

J is TRBJ1-5 and V is TRBV6-4, with D uncertain. The CDR3 runs 10 residues. Trimming removed 6 bases from V and 8 bases from J, with 5 bases in between. CDR1 MRHNA and CDR2 SNTAGT come from the germline V gene. The CDR3 DNA reads as TGTGCCAGCAGGAAGGAGCCCCAGCATTTT. This gives the protein CASRKEPQHF.

This rearrangement joins TRBV6-4 to TRBJ1-6; tentative D call: TRBD1 (6 bases). Trimming took 2 bases from V and 7 from J, leaving 9 bases between them. Germline V CDR1 and CDR2: MRHNA, SNTAGT. The CDR3 runs to 14 residues. DNA for the CDR3: TGTGCCAGCAGTGACAGGGGGGGAAATTCACCCCTCCACTTT. Its protein is CASSDRGGNSPLHF.

This clone was detected once. This chain joins TRBV18 and TRBJ2-7; D remains unclear. The CDR3 runs to 13 residues. Trimming left V 5 bases short and J 1 base short, with 9 bases between. Germline lookup yields CDR1 KGHSH and CDR2 LQKENI. CDR3 in amino acids: CASSSDGSYEQYF. The CDR3 nucleotides read TGTGCCAGCTCATCGGACGGGTCCTACGAGCAGTACTTC. The variable domain in full, with the rest retrieved from reference TRBV18 and TRBJ2-7, is NAGVMQNPRHLVRRRGQEARLRCSPMKGHSHVYWYRQLPEEGLKFMVYLQKENIIDESGMPKERFSAEFPKEGPSILRIQQVVRGDSAAYFCASSSDGSYEQYFGPGTRLTVT.

J is TRBJ2-2 and V is TRBV24-1; D may be TRBD2 (5 bases). The V end lost 9 bases, the J end lost 6 bases, and 7 bases lay between the germline ends. The CDR3 length is 11 residues. Germline CDR1 is KGHDR and CDR2 is SFDVKD. The CDR3 protein is CATAEAGELFF. The CDR3 coding sequence is TGTGCCACCGCGGAGGCCGGGGAGCTGTTTTTT.